This T cell receptor beta chain was documented in a study of blood T cell repertoires in COVID-19. Measured with immunoSEQ multiplex PCR; TCRdb has only the in-frame clones, and not every one. The sample lists around 450,000 clones, around 91% seen once, with roughly 0.66% in the top ten. Trimming took 2 bases from V and 3 from J, leaving 11 bases between them. This CDR3 spans 15 amino acids. Germline V gene data show CDR1 as ENHRY and CDR2 as SYGVKD. The sample taken for sequencing was PBMCs or T cells enriched from blood (not recorded which). This chain uses TRBV10-3 with TRBJ2-1; no reliable D call. The TCR comes from a man between 18 and 35 years old who had recovered from COVID-19. The CDR3 DNA sequence: TGTGCCATCAGTGAGCCTCAGCACTACTACAATGAGCAGTTCTTC. Residues: CAISEPQHYYNEQFF.